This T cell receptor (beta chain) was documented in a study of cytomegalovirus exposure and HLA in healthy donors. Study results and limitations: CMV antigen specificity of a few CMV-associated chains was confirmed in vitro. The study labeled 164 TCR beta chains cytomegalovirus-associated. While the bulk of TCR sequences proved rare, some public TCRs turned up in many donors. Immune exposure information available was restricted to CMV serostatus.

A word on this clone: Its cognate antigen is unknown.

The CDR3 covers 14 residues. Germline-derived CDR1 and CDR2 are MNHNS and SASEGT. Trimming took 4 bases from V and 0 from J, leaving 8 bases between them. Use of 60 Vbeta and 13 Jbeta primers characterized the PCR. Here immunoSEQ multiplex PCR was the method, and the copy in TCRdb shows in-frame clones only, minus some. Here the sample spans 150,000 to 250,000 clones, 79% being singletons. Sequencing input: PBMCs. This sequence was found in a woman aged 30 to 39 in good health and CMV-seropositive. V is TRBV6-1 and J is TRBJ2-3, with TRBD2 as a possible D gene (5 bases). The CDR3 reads CASSAGVSTDTQYF. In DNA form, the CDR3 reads TGTGCCAGCAGTGCCGGGGTGAGCACAGATACGCAGTATTTT.